One T cell receptor beta chain is described in this entry. Its antigen specificity is not known. The sample originates from a study of CXCR3-negative and CXCR3-positive naive CD8 T cells (dated by TCRdb to about 2019). Looking at the study overall: About 135 million TRB reads were obtained in total, roughly 1.5 +/- 0.3 million reads per library. Data from roughly twelve donors, pooled across two independent experiments, went into the diversity and physicochemical repertoire analyses. The TRBV-TRBJ cluster analysis covered naive subsets from 5 donors and memory cells from 3 donors.

For each CD8+ T cell subset, flow sorting was done in triplicate, and a few hundred thousand cells per subset went directly into RLT lysis buffer. Naive CD8+ T cells were defined stringently as CD45RO-CCR7+CD27+CD95- to exclude memory contaminants. Peripheral blood mononuclear cells were isolated from buffy coats by standard density gradient centrifugation. A FACSAria III was used to flow-sort naive CXCR3-negative and CXCR3-positive CD8+ T cells. Total RNA was extracted from sorted cells with an RNeasy Mini Kit. Sequencing was performed on a NextSeq 550. The Human TCR Profiling Kit (MiLaboratory) was used to make UMI-labeled 5' RACE TRB cDNA libraries. The full amount of extracted RNA was used for cDNA synthesis, and the full amount of resulting cDNA was used for PCR amplification. Libraries were prepared in parallel using an identical number of PCR cycles. Per the source publication's procedure: About 57,000 +/- 9,900 unique UMI-labeled TRB cDNA molecules per library were extracted with MIGEC and MiXCR, with at least two reads per UMI required. On average, each library contained about 40,000 +/- 10,000 functional in-frame TRB CDR3 nucleotide clonotypes without stop codons. After downsampling to 5000 UMI-labeled TRB molecules per sample, diversity metrics, including normalized Shannon-Wiener and Chao1, were computed in VDJtools. Clonotype-size-weighted physicochemical properties of the central five CDR3 residues (interaction energy, strength, volume and Kidera factor 4) were computed in VDJtools. TCRdb reprocessed the reads and assigns one entry to each CDR3 protein sequence, leaving out DNA. The V and J calls and clone size come from TCRdb's table, not from the authors' own analysis. Per the sample table, the count is 28,000 or so distinct CDR3 sequences. The ten largest clonotypes hold approximately 2.8% of the sample.

What the work shows at the level of the full study, not this receptor alone: Because CXCR3 expression was partially decreased after cryopreservation, freshly isolated PBMCs were used for most assays. Surface CD5, linked to self-reactivity in mice, was comparable between naive subsets; TCR interaction strength was therefore also inferred from TRB CDR3 physicochemical properties. Repertoire diversity was comparably high in both naive subsets but much lower in memory CD8+ T cells. Compared with CXCR3-negative naive cells, CXCR3-positive naive cells had TRB CDR3s with higher hydrophobicity (lower Kidera factor 4), lower energy, and higher strength and volume indices. Naive CXCR3-negative and CXCR3-positive cells from the same donor showed similar TRBV-TRBJ usage, whereas memory cells showed distinct patterns.

The germline V gene supplies CDR1 SNHLY and CDR2 FYNNEI. Inclusive of the bounding cysteine and phenylalanine, the CDR3 is 15 residues long. No DNA is recorded. This chain is built from TRBV2 and TRBJ2-5; TCRdb's D call, TRBD1, is unchecked because there is no DNA. Sample: naive CXCR3- CD8+ T cells from blood. This sample's cell subset or site label indicates: CD45RO-CCR7+CD27+CD95- naive CD8+ T cells lacking CXCR3 (TNR3-). This receptor was identified in a human donor in good health. Some clones in this sample may be carry-over from other donors' samples. CDR3 reads: CASSEDRGLEETQYF.